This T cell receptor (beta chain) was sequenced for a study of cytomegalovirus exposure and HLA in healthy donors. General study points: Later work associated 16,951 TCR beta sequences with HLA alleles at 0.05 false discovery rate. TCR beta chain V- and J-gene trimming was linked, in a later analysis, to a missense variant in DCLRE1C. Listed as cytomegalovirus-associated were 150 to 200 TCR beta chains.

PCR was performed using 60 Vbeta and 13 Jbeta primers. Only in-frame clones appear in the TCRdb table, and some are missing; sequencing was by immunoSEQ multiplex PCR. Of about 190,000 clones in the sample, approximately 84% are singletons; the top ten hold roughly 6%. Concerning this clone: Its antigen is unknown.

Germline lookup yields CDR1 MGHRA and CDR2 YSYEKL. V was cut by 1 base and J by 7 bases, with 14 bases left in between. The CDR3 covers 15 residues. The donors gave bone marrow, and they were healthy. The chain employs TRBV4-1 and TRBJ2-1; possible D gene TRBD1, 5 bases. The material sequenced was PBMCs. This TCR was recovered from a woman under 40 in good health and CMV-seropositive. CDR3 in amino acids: CASSQVGQGENEQFF. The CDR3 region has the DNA TGCGCCAGCAGCCAAGTCGGTCAGGGTGAAAATGAGCAGTTCTTC.